This T cell receptor beta chain originates from a study of T cells in Graves' hyperthyroidism and ophthalmopathy. Recently diagnosed hyperthyroidism of less than 2 months' duration affected patients aged 18 to 65. Patients with uncontrolled infections, other autoimmune diseases, pregnancy or lactation were excluded. Notes on the study in general: A model of 13 V-J features distinguished ophthalmopathy from stable hyperthyroidism. The blood repertoire included most of the expanded thyroid clonotypes above 0.001.

The investigators amplified TCR beta CDR3 regions from RNA transcripts. The TCR CDR3 was amplified in a first-round RT-PCR using the HTBI primer set. TCRdb fed the multiplex PCR reads into MiXCR, producing one record per CDR3 protein. The data contain fewer than 300,000 distinct CDR3 sequences, 13% to 15% of them singletons. The CDR3 runs 15 residues. Looked up from germline, CDR1 is KGHDR and CDR2 is SFDVKD. Trimming at V came to 5 bases and at J to 3 bases, leaving 8 bases not matched to a gene. This clonotype was observed at least ten times. Its antigen is unidentified. The sequencing sample was made of blood. The chain links TRBV24-1 to TRBJ2-5, with 7 positions matching TRBD1. The sequence was collected from a woman aged 45-59 years with Graves' hyperthyroidism that later progressed to Graves' ophthalmopathy. In nucleotides, the CDR3 is TGTGCCACCAGTGGGGGGTCCGACAGGGAAGAGACCCAGTACTTC. Translated, it gives CATSGGSDREETQYF.